Listed here is a single T cell receptor beta chain. Its cognate antigen is unknown. Germline CDR1 and CDR2: SGHTA and FQGNSA. The CDR3 totals 13 residues. Trimming pared 6 bases from V and 6 bases from J, leaving 12 bases between. These data originate in a study of graft-versus-host responses after intestinal transplantation. The overall study: Isolated intestinal, liver-intestinal, or multivisceral transplants had been given to the recipients. Broader study findings: GvH clones turned up in recipient marrow; some had shown up first in ileum or blood.

The repertoire was sequenced with immunoSEQ multiplex PCR; TCRdb's copy has only in-frame clones and lacks some. This table has 75,000 to 100,000 clones, roughly 82% appearing once. The chain joins TRBV7-2 to TRBJ2-1, with no clear D. The TCR was taken from a human patient who received an intestinal transplant, so some T cells may come from the graft donor. The sequencing here drew on PBMCs, taken 255 days after intestinal transplant. CDR3 bases: TGTGCCAGCAGTCCAACGCCCCGCAATGAGCAGTTCTTC. Translating it yields CASSPTPRNEQFF.